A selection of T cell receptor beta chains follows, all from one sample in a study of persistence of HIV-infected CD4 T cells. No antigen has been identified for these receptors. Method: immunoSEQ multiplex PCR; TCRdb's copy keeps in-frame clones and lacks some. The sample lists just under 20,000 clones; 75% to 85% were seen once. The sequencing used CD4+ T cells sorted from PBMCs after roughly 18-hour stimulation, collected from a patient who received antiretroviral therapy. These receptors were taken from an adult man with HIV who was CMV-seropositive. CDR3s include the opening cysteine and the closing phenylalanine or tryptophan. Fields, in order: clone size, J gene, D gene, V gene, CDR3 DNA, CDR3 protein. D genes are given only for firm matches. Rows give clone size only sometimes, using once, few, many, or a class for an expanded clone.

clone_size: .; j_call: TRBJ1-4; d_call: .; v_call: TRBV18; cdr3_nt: TGTGCCAGCTCACCTCCCGCAGCGGATGCAACTAATGAAAAACTGTTTTTT; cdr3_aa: CASSPPAADATNEKLFF
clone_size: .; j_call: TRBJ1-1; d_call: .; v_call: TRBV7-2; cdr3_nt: TGTGCCAGCAGCTTAGCGCCCGGGGTAGGGACTGAAGCTTTCTTT; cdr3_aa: CASSLAPGVGTEAFF
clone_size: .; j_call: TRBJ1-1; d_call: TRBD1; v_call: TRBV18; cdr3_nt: TGTGCCAGCGGCCGGGACAGGAAGAACACTGAAGCTTTCTTT; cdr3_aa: CASGRDRKNTEAFF
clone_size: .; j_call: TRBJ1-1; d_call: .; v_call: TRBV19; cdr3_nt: TGTGCCAGTAGGCTGGGGGGACAAAGGAACACTGAAGCTTTCTTT; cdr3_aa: CASRLGGQRNTEAFF
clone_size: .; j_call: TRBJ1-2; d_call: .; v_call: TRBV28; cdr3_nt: TGTGCCAGCAGTTTAGGAGACAGCTCTAACTATGGCTACACCTTC; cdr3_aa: CASSLGDSSNYGYTF
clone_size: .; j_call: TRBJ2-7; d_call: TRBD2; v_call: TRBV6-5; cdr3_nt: TGTGCCAGCAGTTACTCGACCGCGGGGGGGGCCTACGAGCAGTACTTC; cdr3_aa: CASSYSTAGGAYEQYF
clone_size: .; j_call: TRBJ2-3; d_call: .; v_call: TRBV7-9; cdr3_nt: TGTGCCAGCAGCTCGGACAGGAGGGGAGATACGCAGTATTTT; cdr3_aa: CASSSDRRGDTQYF
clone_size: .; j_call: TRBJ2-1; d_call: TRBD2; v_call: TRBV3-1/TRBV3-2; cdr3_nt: TGTGCCAGCAGCCCCCGGACTAGCGGGGGACACAATGAGCAGTTCTTC; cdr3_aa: CASSPRTSGGHNEQFF
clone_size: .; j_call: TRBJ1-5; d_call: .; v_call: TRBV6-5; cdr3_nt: TGTGCCAGTGTGGACAGCTTCAATCAGCCCCAGCATTTT; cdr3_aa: CASVDSFNQPQHF
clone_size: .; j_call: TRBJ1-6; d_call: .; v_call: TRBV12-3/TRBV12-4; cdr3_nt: TGTGCCAGCACCCCCGAATTGAATTCACCCCTCCACTTT; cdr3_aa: CASTPELNSPLHF
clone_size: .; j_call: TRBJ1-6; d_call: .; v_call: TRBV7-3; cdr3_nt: TGTGCCAGCAGCTTAAGTGGTAATTCACCCCTCCACTTT; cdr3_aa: CASSLSGNSPLHF
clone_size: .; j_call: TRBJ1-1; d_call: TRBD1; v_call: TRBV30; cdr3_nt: TGTGCCTGGAGCTATCAGGGGGGCACTGAAGCTTTCTTT; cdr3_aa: CAWSYQGGTEAFF
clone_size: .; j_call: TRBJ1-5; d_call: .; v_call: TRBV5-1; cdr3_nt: TGCGCCAGCAGTCCGGAGGGCAATCAGCCCCAGCATTTT; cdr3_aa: CASSPEGNQPQHF
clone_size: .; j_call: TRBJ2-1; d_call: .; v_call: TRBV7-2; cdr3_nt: TGTGCCAGCAGCTTGAGAGGGGTCTACAATGAGCAGTTCTTC; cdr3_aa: CASSLRGVYNEQFF
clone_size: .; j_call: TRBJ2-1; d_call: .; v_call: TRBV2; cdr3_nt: TGTGCCAGCAGTTGGACCTACAATGAGCAGTTCTTC; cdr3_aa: CASSWTYNEQFF
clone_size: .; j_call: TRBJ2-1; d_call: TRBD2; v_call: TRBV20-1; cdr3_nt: TGCAGTGCTAGTATAGCGGGGGCCCGATACAATGAGCAGTTCTTC; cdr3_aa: CSASIAGARYNEQFF
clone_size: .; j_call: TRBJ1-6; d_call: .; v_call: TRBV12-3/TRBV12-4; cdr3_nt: TGTGCCAGCAGCTTCAAGGCGGCTTCACCCCTCCACTTT; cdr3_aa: CASSFKAASPLHF
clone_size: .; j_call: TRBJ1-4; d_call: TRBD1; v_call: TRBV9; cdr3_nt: TGTGCCAGCAGCGTAGAGGACGGACAGGGGGGGTATGCAACTAATGAAAAACTGTTTTTT; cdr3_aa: CASSVEDGQGGYATNEKLFF
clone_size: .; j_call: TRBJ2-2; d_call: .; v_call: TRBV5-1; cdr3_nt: TGCGCCAGCAGCTTGGGAATGAGAGGGGGGTTACAGAACACCGGGGAGCTGTTTTTT; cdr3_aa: CASSLGMRGGLQNTGELFF
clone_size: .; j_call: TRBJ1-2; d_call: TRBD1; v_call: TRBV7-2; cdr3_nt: TGTGCCAGCAGGGCCGACAGGGGATATGGCTACACCTTC; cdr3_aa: CASRADRGYGYTF
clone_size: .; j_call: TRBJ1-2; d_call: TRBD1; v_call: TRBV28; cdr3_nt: TGTGCCAGCAGCAAGGGGGCGGCTGGCTACACCTTC; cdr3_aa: CASSKGAAGYTF
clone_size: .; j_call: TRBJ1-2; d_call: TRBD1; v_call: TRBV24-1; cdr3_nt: TGTGCCACCAGTGAAATTGGGACAGACTATGGCTACACCTTC; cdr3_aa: CATSEIGTDYGYTF
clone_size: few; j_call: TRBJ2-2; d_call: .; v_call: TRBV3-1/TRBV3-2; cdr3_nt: TGTGCCAGCAGCCAAGGACTAGGAGGTTTCACCGGGGAGCTGTTTTTT; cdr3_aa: CASSQGLGGFTGELFF
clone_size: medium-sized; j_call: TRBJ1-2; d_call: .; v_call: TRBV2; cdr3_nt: TGTGCCAGCAGTGAACCAGGGTGGTATGGCTACACCTTC; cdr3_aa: CASSEPGWYGYTF
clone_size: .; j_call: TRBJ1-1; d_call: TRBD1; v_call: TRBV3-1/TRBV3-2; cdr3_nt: TGTGCCAGCAGCCAGGCGTCCCGGGACAGGGGCCCGAACACTGAAGCTTTCTTT; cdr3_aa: CASSQASRDRGPNTEAFF
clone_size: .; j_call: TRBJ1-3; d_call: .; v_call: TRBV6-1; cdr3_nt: TGTGCCAGCAGTGAGAAGGGAAGAAACACCATATATTTT; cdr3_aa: CASSEKGRNTIYF
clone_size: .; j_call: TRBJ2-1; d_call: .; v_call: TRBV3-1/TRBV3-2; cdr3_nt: TGTGCCAGCAGCTTCCTCCGAAGAGGATTCAATGAGCAGTTCTTC; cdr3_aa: CASSFLRRGFNEQFF
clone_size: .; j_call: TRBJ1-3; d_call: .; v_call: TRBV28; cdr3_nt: TGTGCCAGCAGGGGCCTGACGGTCTCTGGAAACACCATATATTTT; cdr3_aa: CASRGLTVSGNTIYF
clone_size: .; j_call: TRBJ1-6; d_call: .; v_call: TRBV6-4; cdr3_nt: TGTGCCAGCAGTGACTCGAAGGGATCACCCCTCCACTTT; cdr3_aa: CASSDSKGSPLHF
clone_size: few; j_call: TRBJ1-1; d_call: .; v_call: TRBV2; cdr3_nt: TGTGCCAGCACAGGCATGGCGTCTGAAGCTTTCTTT; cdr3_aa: CASTGMASEAFF
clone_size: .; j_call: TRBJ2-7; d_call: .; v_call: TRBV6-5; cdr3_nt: TGTGCCAGCAGTTCAAAGGTCGAGCAGTACTTC; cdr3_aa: CASSSKVEQYF
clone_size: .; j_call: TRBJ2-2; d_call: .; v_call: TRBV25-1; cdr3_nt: TGTGCCAGCAGTGAGGGAAAGGGGAGGTACACCGGGGAGCTGTTTTTT; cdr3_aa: CASSEGKGRYTGELFF
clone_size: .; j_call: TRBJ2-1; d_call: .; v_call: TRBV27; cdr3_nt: TGTGCCAGCAGTTTATCGCAGGGGAGCGGGTACAATGAGCAGTTCTTC; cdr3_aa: CASSLSQGSGYNEQFF